The 24 T cell receptor beta chains below all came from one sample that was sequenced in a study of T cells in Graves' hyperthyroidism and ophthalmopathy. What was amplified from RNA transcripts were TCR beta CDR3 regions. Researchers ran a first-round RT-PCR on the TCR CDR3 using the HTBI primer set. MiXCR, run by TCRdb on the multiplex PCR reads, gives a single entry per CDR3 protein. Here the sample spans hundreds of thousands of distinct CDR3 sequences, about two fifths being singletons. Sample: blood. These receptors all stem from a man aged 18 to 29 with Graves' hyperthyroidism.

Comment on this clonotype: This clone may be a read error of a much larger clone one base away. The chain carries TRBV7-2 and TRBJ1-1; D is undetermined. The CDR3 has 12 amino acids. The germline V gene has CDR1 SGHTA and CDR2 FQGNSA. This chain's CDR3 is CASSSKNTEASF. In nucleotides, the CDR3 is TGTGCCAGCAGCAGCAAGAACACTGAAGCTTCCTTT. Full variable domain (outside the CDR3, taken from reference TRBV7-2 and TRBJ1-1): GAGVSQSPSNKVTEKGKDVELRCDPISGHTALYWYRQSLGQGLEFLIYFQGNSAPDKSGLPSDRFSAERTGGSVSTLTIQRTQQEDSAVYLCASSSKNTEASFGQGTRLTVV.

The chain recombines TRBV7-9 with TRBJ2-5; D remains ambiguous. The CDR3 runs to 14 residues. Germline assignment: CDR1 SEHNR and CDR2 FQNEAQ (reference sequence). V dropped 3 bases and J dropped 2 bases, with 10 bases sitting between them. The CDR3 protein is CASSLVGHQETQYF. CDR3 DNA: TGTGCCAGCAGCTTGGTAGGGCATCAAGAGACCCAGTACTTC.

This rearrangement joins TRBV10-3 to TRBJ1-3; D possibly corresponds to TRBD1 (6 bases). The CDR3 extends over 14 amino acids. The germline gives CDR1 ENHRY, CDR2 SYGVKD. The CDR3 reads CALSGGRFGNTIYF. As DNA, the CDR3 is TGTGCTCTCTCTGGGGGGCGGTTCGGAAACACCATATATTTT.

On this clonotype: The junction does not match germline at one end; this may be a read error. The gene calls are TRBV7-9 and TRBJ2-5; D is ambiguous. Germline V gives CDR1 SEHNR, CDR2 FQNEAQ (reference sequence). The CDR3 is 14 residues long. This CDR3 is CASSLEVYQKTQYF. CDR3 coding DNA: TGTGCCAGCAGCTTAGAGGTGTACCAAAAGACCCAGTACTTC. Full variable domain (remainder filled in from reference TRBV7-9 and TRBJ2-5): DTGVSQNPRHKITKRGQNVTFRCDPISEHNRLYWYRQTLGQGPEFLTYFQNEAQLEKSRLLSDRFSAERPKGSFSTLEIQRTEQGDSAMYLCASSLEVYQKTQYFGPGTRLLVL.

This chain joins TRBV19 and TRBJ1-5; D might be TRBD1 (6 bases). This CDR3 contains 18 residues. CDR1 LNHDA and CDR2 SQIVND come from the germline V gene (reference sequence). Trimming pared 3 bases from V and 0 bases from J, leaving 18 bases between. The chain's CDR3 is CASSITTNTGTSNQPQHF. The CDR3 bases are TGTGCCAGTAGTATCACAACAAACACAGGGACTAGCAATCAGCCCCAGCATTTT.

V is TRBV10-3 and J is TRBJ1-5; TRBD1 matches at 7 bases. Germline-derived CDR1 and CDR2 are ENHRY and SYGVKD. V lost 7 bases, J lost 0 bases, and 6 bases stayed unmatched. The CDR3 contains 15 residues. CDR3 protein: CAIKGDRDSNQPQHF. In nucleotides, the CDR3 is TGTGCCATCAAAGGAGACAGGGATAGCAATCAGCCCCAGCATTTT.

The genes are TRBV27 and TRBJ2-7, with unresolved D. Germline V gene data show CDR1 as MNHEY and CDR2 as SMNVEV (reference sequence). V was clipped by 3 bases and J by 1 base, with 10 bases between them. This CDR3 is built from 14 residues. CDR3 amino acids: CASSLGRRSYEQYF. The CDR3 bases are TGTGCCAGCAGTTTGGGCAGGAGATCCTACGAGCAGTACTTC.

This clonotype was counted many times. The gene calls are TRBV12-3 or TRBV12-4 and TRBJ1-2, with D unresolved. CDR3 length: 13 amino acids. V lost 3 bases to trimming and J lost 7 bases, with 12 bases between them. CDR3 sequence reads: CASSLRRSGGYTF. The CDR3 bases are TGTGCCAGCAGTTTGAGGAGAAGTGGTGGCTACACCTTC.

About this clonotype: A much more abundant neighbour one base away suggests this may be a read error. This chain uses TRBV29-1 with TRBJ2-7; either TRBD1 or TRBD2 may supply D (5 bases each). Germline V CDR1 and CDR2: SQVTM, ANQGSEA. This CDR3 comprises 12 residues. The DNA for the CDR3 is TGCAACGTTCTCGGGACCTCCTACGAGCAGTACTTC. Translation gives CNVLGTSYEQYF.

This clonotype was counted ten times or more. The chain recombines TRBV10-3 with TRBJ2-7; D gene uncertain. The CDR3 covers 16 residues. The germline CDR1 and CDR2 sequences are ENHRY and SYGVKD. Trimming stripped 5 bases from V and 3 bases from J, with 20 bases between. CDR3 coding DNA: TGTGCCATCAGTCACACCGTAGAGCCCCGATTCTACGAGCAGTACTTC. Amino acids: CAISHTVEPRFYEQYF.

In its sample, this clonotype was seen many times. The chain carries TRBV20-1 and TRBJ2-5; D is unclear. The CDR3 runs to 12 residues. The ends were cut back, 0 bases at V and 5 bases at J, with 7 bases in the middle. Germline-derived CDR1 and CDR2 are DFQATT and SNEGSKA (reference sequence). The CDR3 protein is CSARDGRETQYF. DNA for the CDR3: TGCAGTGCTAGAGACGGCAGGGAGACCCAGTACTTC.

This clonotype appeared a few times. The J gene is TRBJ1-1, the V gene TRBV5-1; D is uncertain. The V gene's germline CDR1 is SGHRS and CDR2 YFSETQ. The V end lost 5 bases, the J end lost 7 bases, and 18 bases lay between the germline ends. There are 14 residues in the CDR3. The CDR3 region is CASSTLEGQDEAFF. The CDR3 nucleotides read TGCGCCAGCAGTACACTTGAGGGTCAGGATGAAGCTTTCTTT. The full variable domain, with the rest looked up from reference TRBV5-1 and TRBJ1-1, is KAGVTQTPRYLIKTRGQQVTLSCSPISGHRSVSWYQQTPGQGLQFLFEYFSETQRNKGNFPGRFSGRQFSNSRSEMNVSTLELGDSALYLCASSTLEGQDEAFFGQGTRLTVV.

This clonotype was recorded many times. The rearrangement joins TRBV12-3 or TRBV12-4 to TRBJ2-7; weak D call: TRBD2 (6 bases). V shed 5 bases and J shed 1 base, with 12 bases lying between them. This CDR3 has 14 residues. The CDR3 nucleotides are TGTGCCAGCAGTGGAGCGGGCGTTTCCTACGAGCAGTACTTC. It is translated as CASSGAGVSYEQYF.

The V call is TRBV29-1, the J call TRBJ2-6; maybe TRBD2 (6 bases). Trimming pared 0 bases from V and 4 bases from J, leaving 10 bases between. The CDR3 has 15 residues. Germline assignment: CDR1 SQVTM and CDR2 ANQGSEA. CDR3 sequence: CSVEDWSGGANVLTF. In DNA form, the CDR3 reads TGCAGCGTTGAAGATTGGAGCGGGGGGGCCAACGTCCTGACTTTC. The entire variable domain, with the rest obtained from reference TRBV29-1 and TRBJ2-6, is as follows: SAVISQKPSRDICQRGTSLTIQCQVDSQVTMMFWYRQQPGQSLTLIATANQGSEATYESGFVIDKFPISRPNLTFSTLTVSNMSPEDSSIYLCSVEDWSGGANVLTFGAGSRLTVL.

The genes are TRBV5-1 and TRBJ1-3, with D perhaps TRBD1 (5 bases). Trimming removed 0 bases at V and 0 bases at J, with 10 bases between. This CDR3 is 16 amino acids long. Per germline, CDR1 SGHRS and CDR2 YFSETQ. The DNA of the CDR3 is TGCGCCAGCAGCTTGGGATGGGGGATCTCTGGAAACACCATATATTTT. It yields the protein CASSLGWGISGNTIYF.

The chain uses TRBV25-1 and TRBJ1-4; D gene uncertain. V gave up 2 bases and J gave up 7 bases, with 11 bases separating them. Germline values: CDR1 MGHDK, CDR2 SYGVNS. This CDR3 has 14 residues. The CDR3 coding sequence is TGTGCCAGCAGTGAAATAGGGTGGGGTGAAAAACTGTTTTTT. The encoded protein is CASSEIGWGEKLFF.

This clonotype was seen ten or more times. The rearrangement links TRBV10-3 to TRBJ1-3; D is unresolved. This CDR3 has 15 amino acids. Germline assignment: CDR1 ENHRY and CDR2 SYGVKD. V was clipped by 0 bases and J by 0 bases, with 6 bases between them. CDR3 sequence (DNA): TGTGCCATCAGTGAGTCTTCAGTCTCTGGAAACACCATATATTTT. Translating gives CAISESSVSGNTIYF.

The V gene is TRBV9, the J gene TRBJ1-2; the D gene is possibly TRBD1 (6 bases). Trimming shortened V by 5 bases and J by 7 bases, and 21 bases separated the two germline ends. CDR3 length equals 15 residues. Germline lookup yields CDR1 SGDLS and CDR2 YYNGEE. The CDR3 reads CASSSNLRGLAGYTF. In DNA, the CDR3 is TGTGCCAGCAGTTCCAACCTGCGGGGGCTGGCTGGCTACACCTTC.

This chain links TRBV6-2 or TRBV6-3 with TRBJ2-7; D remains unclear. Germline V CDR1 and CDR2: MNHEY, SVGEGT. V gave up 3 bases and J gave up 6 bases, with 12 bases separating them. CDR3 length equals 13 residues. The CDR3 protein is CASSYPPPSEQYF. The CDR3 DNA sequence: TGTGCCAGCAGTTATCCCCCTCCATCCGAGCAGTACTTC.

With regard to this clonotype: This clone may be a read error of a much larger clone one base away. The chain is built from TRBV29-1 and TRBJ1-1; D perhaps matches TRBD1 (6 bases). The CDR3 has 14 amino acids. Germline CDR1 SQVTM, CDR2 ANQGSEA. V lost 4 bases, J lost 6 bases, and 18 bases lay in between. CDR3: CSVVGRGASAEAFF. CDR3 DNA: TGCAGCGTTGTAGGGCGGGGGGCGAGCGCTGAAGCTTTCTTT. The entire variable domain, with the rest obtained from reference TRBV29-1 and TRBJ1-1, is as follows: SAVISQKPSRDICQRGTSLTIQCQVDSQVTMMFWYRQQPGQSLTLIATANQGSEATYESGFVIDKFPISRPNLTFSTLTVSNMSPEDSSIYLCSVVGRGASAEAFFGQGTRLTVV.

This clonotype has just a few counts. V usage is TRBV7-2 and J usage is TRBJ2-5; D gene unclear. V lost 4 bases, J lost 5 bases, and 17 bases lay in between. CDR1 is SGHTA and CDR2 is FQGNSA in the germline V gene. This CDR3 has 15 amino acids. The CDR3 bases are TGTGCCAGCAGCTCCGCCAGTCAGGAAGTGGAGACCCAGTACTTC. Amino acid sequence: CASSSASQEVETQYF.

The V call is TRBV7-2, the J call TRBJ1-2; possibly TRBD1 for D (5 bases). CDR3 length equals 13 residues. The V gene lost 0 bases and the J gene lost 6 bases, with 8 bases spanning the gap. CDR1 is SGHTA, CDR2 FQGNSA, per germline. DNA of the CDR3: TGTGCCAGCAGCTTAGCCGGGGCAAATGGCTACACCTTC. Its protein is CASSLAGANGYTF.

This clonotype has a single count. The final CDR3 position lacks the conserved phenylalanine or tryptophan, pointing to a likely read error. The V gene is TRBV5-1, the J gene TRBJ1-2, with D perhaps TRBD1 (5 bases). Trimming took off 4 bases at V and 5 bases at J, with 15 bases between the two ends. Germline values: CDR1 SGHRS, CDR2 YFSETQ. This CDR3 contains 14 residues. Written as DNA, the CDR3 is TGCGCCAGCAGCATTGGACAAACGGGGTATGGCTACACCCTC. As protein: CASSIGQTGYGYTL.

The sample holds many counts of this clonotype. The chain recombines TRBV10-3 with TRBJ1-2; weak D call: TRBD1 (5 bases). The ends were cut back, 3 bases at V and 6 bases at J, with 14 bases in the middle. CDR1 and CDR2 (germline): ENHRY, SYGVKD. The CDR3 has 14 residues. The CDR3: CAISERVGRDGYTF. The CDR3 nucleotides read TGTGCCATCAGTGAACGGGTTGGCAGGGATGGCTACACCTTC.